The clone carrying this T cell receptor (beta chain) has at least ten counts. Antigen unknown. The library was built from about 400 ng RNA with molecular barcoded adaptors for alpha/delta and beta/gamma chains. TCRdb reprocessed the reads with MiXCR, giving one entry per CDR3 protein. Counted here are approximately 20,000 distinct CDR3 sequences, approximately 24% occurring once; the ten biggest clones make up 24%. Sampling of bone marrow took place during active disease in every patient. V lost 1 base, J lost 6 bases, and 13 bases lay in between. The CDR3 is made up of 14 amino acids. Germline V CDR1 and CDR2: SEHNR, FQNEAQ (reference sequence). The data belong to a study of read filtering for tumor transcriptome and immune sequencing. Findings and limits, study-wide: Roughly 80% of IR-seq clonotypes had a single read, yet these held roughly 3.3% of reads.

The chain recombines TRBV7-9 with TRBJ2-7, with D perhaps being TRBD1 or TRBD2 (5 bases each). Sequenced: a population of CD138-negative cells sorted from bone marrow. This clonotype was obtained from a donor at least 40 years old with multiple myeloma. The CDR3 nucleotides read TGTGCCAGCAGCTTAGGACTCCAAGGGACCGAGCAGTACTTC. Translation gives CASSLGLQGTEQYF.